The 32 T cell receptor beta chains reported below all come from one sample, sequenced in a study of response to subunit inactivated influenza vaccine. TCRdb analysed the RT-PCR reads with MiXCR anew, one entry per CDR3 protein. The sample shows approximately 520,000 distinct CDR3 sequences, about 17% of them seen only once. This material consisted of CD4+ T cells sorted from PBMCs, taken less than 30 months after vaccination. These receptors all come from a man aged 50 to 69 who received an inactivated influenza vaccine.

The chain has TRBV4-1 and TRBJ2-1; 11 bases are a match to TRBD2. This CDR3 comprises 16 residues. The junction had 8 bases not matched to a gene; V was cut back by 3 bases and J by 7 bases. Germline CDR1 and CDR2: MGHRA and YSYEKL. The CDR3 DNA is TGCGCCAGCAGCCAGGAACTAGCGGGGGTGGGTAATGAGCAGTTCTTC. This gives the protein CASSQELAGVGNEQFF.

This clonotype has more than one count but fewer than ten. The chain recombines TRBV5-6 with TRBJ1-2; D ambiguous. Trimming took 0 bases from V and 8 from J, leaving 11 bases between them. This CDR3 contains 13 residues. Germline V gives CDR1 SGHDT, CDR2 YYEEEE. DNA for the CDR3: TGTGCCAGCAGCTTGGTTGGAACGGGGGGCTACACCTTC. This gives the protein CASSLVGTGGYTF.

V gene TRBV13 combines with J gene TRBJ2-3, with 11 bases identical to TRBD1. From germline, CDR1 is PRHDT and CDR2 FYEKMQ (reference sequence). This CDR3 comprises 15 residues. Trimming removed 5 bases from V and 3 bases from J; junction bases left unmatched: 4. CDR3 DNA sequence: TGTGCCAGCAGCCGGGACAGGGGGATAACAGATACGCAGTATTTT. This translates into CASSRDRGITDTQYF.

This clonotype was counted only a few times. The CDR3 reads CASSYGTGFESYTF. In nucleotides, the CDR3 is TGCGCCAGCAGCTACGGGACAGGGTTCGAGAGCTACACCTTC. The rearrangement uses TRBV5-1 and TRBJ1-2; 9 nucleotides align to TRBD1. Germline loops: CDR1 SGHRS, CDR2 YFSETQ. The CDR3 loop spans 14 amino acids. The V gene end was trimmed by 3 bases and the J gene end by 9 bases; junction bases not matched to a gene: 9.

The genes are TRBV12-3 or TRBV12-4 and TRBJ2-2; 13 bases agree with TRBD2. With V trimmed by 8 bases and J by 5 bases, 2 bases remained unmatched. This CDR3 contains 14 residues. In nucleotides, the CDR3 is TGTGCCAGCGGACTAGCGGGAGTTACCGGGGAGCTGTTTTTT. Its translation: CASGLAGVTGELFF.

The chain uses TRBV20-1 and TRBJ1-2; no reliable D call. The V and J ends lost 3 bases and 4 bases respectively, with 12 bases between them. The CDR3 length is 13 residues. Germline assignment: CDR1 DFQATT and CDR2 SNEGSKA (reference sequence). The CDR3 sequence: CSARAAYTYGYTF. The CDR3 DNA reads TGCAGTGCTAGGGCAGCCTACACCTATGGCTACACCTTC.

The rearrangement uses TRBV7-9 and TRBJ2-5; perhaps TRBD1 as D (6 bases). Trimming took off 2 bases at V and 2 bases at J, with 12 bases between the two ends. The germline V gene encodes CDR1 SEHNR and CDR2 FQNEAQ (reference sequence). The CDR3 extends over 15 amino acids. DNA for the CDR3: TGTGCCAGCAGCTTAAGTCTCAGGGGTCAAGAGACCCAGTACTTC. This translates into CASSLSLRGQETQYF.

The rearrangement links TRBV5-1 to TRBJ2-3, with D possibly being TRBD1 (5 bases). CDR3 length: 15 residues. Germline V gives CDR1 SGHRS, CDR2 YFSETQ. The ends were cut back, 4 bases at V and 7 bases at J, with 19 bases in the middle. The CDR3 sequence: CASSLSLTEPYTQYF. DNA for the CDR3: TGCGCCAGCAGCCTTTCACTGACAGAGCCCTATACGCAGTATTTT.

This clonotype was recorded at least ten times. The chain carries TRBV30 and TRBJ2-4, with TRBD2 as a possible D gene (6 bases). The CDR3 length is 17 residues. Trimming removed 2 bases at V and 1 base at J, with 18 bases between. Germline-derived CDR1 and CDR2 are GTSNPN and SVGIG (reference sequence). CDR3 nucleotide sequence: TGTGCCTGGAGTCGGGCGGGAATCATGCTGGCCAAAAACATTCAGTACTTC. It codes for CAWSRAGIMLAKNIQYF.

This clonotype was found a few times. The chain uses TRBV2 and TRBJ2-7; no definite D call. This CDR3 is built from 15 residues. V gave up 2 bases and J gave up 8 bases, with 19 bases separating them. Germline CDR1 is SNHLY and CDR2 is FYNNEI. CDR3 in amino acids: CASSEQSGFGQKQYF. CDR3 bases: TGTGCCAGCAGTGAACAGTCAGGTTTTGGGCAAAAGCAGTACTTC.

The V and J genes are TRBV6-1 and TRBJ2-1; TRBD1 might be the D (6 bases). V dropped 6 bases and J dropped 5 bases, with 17 bases sitting between them. CDR1 and CDR2 (germline): MNHNS, SASEGT. The CDR3 length is 15 residues. The CDR3 sequence: CASSPTGLFDNEQFF. The CDR3 DNA reads as TGTGCCAGCAGCCCGACAGGACTCTTTGACAATGAGCAGTTCTTC.

The CDR3 region is CASSQGGGASEQFF. CDR3 in DNA: TGTGCCAGCAGCCAAGGTGGGGGGGCGAGTGAGCAGTTCTTC. The chain joins TRBV7-2 to TRBJ2-1, with D possibly TRBD2 on 7 matching bases. The germline V gene has CDR1 SGHTA and CDR2 FQGNSA. This CDR3 has 14 residues. V shed 5 bases and J shed 9 bases, with 17 bases lying between them.

This clonotype has only a few counts. The chain couples TRBV7-2 to TRBJ2-2; tentatively, D is TRBD1 or TRBD2 (5 bases each). The CDR3 length is 16 residues. V lost 5 bases and J 1 base, leaving 14 bases between the germline ends. Germline CDR1 and CDR2: SGHTA and FQGNSA. The CDR3 DNA follows: TGTGCCAGCAGCATCAACGGTGGGGGGAACACCGGGGAGCTGTTTTTT. It codes for CASSINGGGNTGELFF.

The chain couples TRBV6-4 to TRBJ2-1; D remains unclear. There are 18 residues in the CDR3. Trimming took off 4 bases at V and 0 bases at J, with 19 bases between the two ends. Germline CDR1 reads MRHNA; CDR2 reads SNTAGT. The CDR3 spells CASSVRAGAASSYNEQFF. The CDR3 region has the DNA TGTGCCAGCAGTGTCCGGGCTGGTGCAGCGAGCTCCTACAATGAGCAGTTCTTC.

This clonotype was seen only a few times. The V call is TRBV9, the J call TRBJ1-6; 7 nucleotides agree with TRBD1. V shed 1 base, J shed 7 bases, and the junction held 2 bases outside the gene matches. Germline V CDR1 and CDR2: SGDLS, YYNGEE. The CDR3 spans 14 residues. CDR3 sequence: CASSVMTGNSPLHF. CDR3 bases: TGTGCCAGCAGCGTAATGACAGGGAATTCACCCCTCCACTTT.

The chain couples TRBV7-9 to TRBJ2-1; D remains ambiguous. The V end was cut by 1 base, the J end by 3 bases, with 7 bases between. The germline V gene encodes CDR1 SEHNR and CDR2 FQNEAQ (reference sequence). CDR3 size: 14 residues. The CDR3 DNA reads TGTGCCAGCAGCTTAGAAAACGGCTACAATGAGCAGTTCTTC. This sequence encodes CASSLENGYNEQFF.

The rearrangement links TRBV12-3 or TRBV12-4 to TRBJ2-1; TRBD2 matches at 11 bases. V gave up 5 bases and J gave up 9 bases; unmatched junction bases: 9. The CDR3 sequence is 15 residues long. CDR3: CASSGAGTSGGEQFF. CDR3 nucleotides: TGTGCCAGCAGTGGGGCCGGGACTAGCGGCGGTGAGCAGTTCTTC.

The genes are TRBV5-1 and TRBJ2-7, with D possibly matching TRBD2 (6 bases). Germline lookup yields CDR1 SGHRS and CDR2 YFSETQ. The CDR3 extends over 11 amino acids. Trimming removed 7 bases at V and 5 bases at J, with 10 bases between. The CDR3 nucleotides are TGCGCCAGCTCGGGGGAGCACGAGCAGTACTTC. Translation: CASSGEHEQYF.

In its sample, this clonotype was seen many times. The chain recombines TRBV7-8 with TRBJ2-3; D gene uncertain. Trimming cost V 5 bases and J 2 bases, with 23 bases left between them. CDR3 length: 18 amino acids. Germline assignment: CDR1 SGHVS and CDR2 FQNEAQ. The CDR3 coding sequence is TGTGCCAGCAGCCTTCCAGTACGGTTAAGAAGATTCACAGATACGCAGTATTTT. Encoded protein: CASSLPVRLRRFTDTQYF.

The chain joins TRBV18 to TRBJ2-5; either TRBD1 or TRBD2 may fit D (5 bases each). Germline V gives CDR1 KGHSH, CDR2 LQKENI. Trimming pared 2 bases from V and 9 bases from J, leaving 19 bases between. The CDR3 sequence is 15 residues long. The CDR3 nucleotides read TGTGCCAGCTCACCAGTGACCGGACTTCAAGGGGCCCAGTACTTC. Its protein product is CASSPVTGLQGAQYF.

The chain carries TRBV29-1 and TRBJ1-2, with D possibly matching TRBD1 (6 bases). V lost 7 bases and J lost 0, with 12 bases in between. Germline V gives CDR1 SQVTM, CDR2 ANQGSEA. The CDR3 loop spans 13 amino acids. Written as DNA, the CDR3 is TGCAGCGCCAGCCAGGGGCCTAACTATGGCTACACCTTC. Translation: CSASQGPNYGYTF.

The chain has TRBV6-2 or TRBV6-3 and TRBJ2-3, with TRBD2 identical over 7 bases. Germline CDR1 is MNHEY and CDR2 is SVGEGT. J was trimmed by 0 bases and V by 6 bases; bases with no gene match: 3. The CDR3 length is 14 residues. The DNA for the CDR3 is TGTGCCAGCAGAGGTAGCGGGAGCACAGATACGCAGTATTTT. Its translation is CASRGSGSTDTQYF.

V usage is TRBV4-3 and J usage is TRBJ1-1; 10 bases agree with TRBD1. This CDR3 spans 14 amino acids. The junction had 5 bases not matched to a gene; V was cut back by 4 bases and J by 6 bases. Germline V CDR1 and CDR2: LGHNA, YSLEER. In DNA form, the CDR3 reads TGCGCCAGCAGCCCAGAGACAGGGGGCCCTGAAGCTTTCTTT. Translation gives CASSPETGGPEAFF.

V usage is TRBV12-3 or TRBV12-4 and J usage is TRBJ2-7; 8 bases fit TRBD1. The CDR3 consists of 14 residues. The V segment lost 5 bases and the J segment 4 bases; nucleotides outside the gene matches: 7. Here the CDR3 reads CASSPGTGRYEQYF. The CDR3 DNA is TGTGCCAGCAGTCCCGGGACAGGAAGATACGAGCAGTACTTC.

Only a few counts were recorded for this clonotype. The CDR3 DNA reads TGTGCCAGCAGGTACCGAGACACAGATACGCAGTATTTT. Amino acid sequence: CASRYRDTDTQYF. V and J are TRBV12-3 or TRBV12-4 and TRBJ2-3; D gene uncertain. Trimming stripped 6 bases from V and 2 bases from J, with 9 bases between. The CDR3 is 13 amino acids.

The gene calls are TRBV4-2 and TRBJ2-2, with D tentatively TRBD2 (6 bases). This CDR3 is built from 17 residues. V was pared by 1 base and J by 2 bases, with 14 bases between. Germline V CDR1 and CDR2: LGHNA, YNFKEQ. The CDR3 DNA sequence: TGTGCCAGCAGCCAAGCGGGGAGGCAGGGCAACACCGGGGAGCTGTTTTTT. Translating gives CASSQAGRQGNTGELFF.

This clonotype was counted a single time. This rearrangement joins TRBV20-1 to TRBJ2-3; 7 nucleotides line up with TRBD2. After removal of 4 bases from V and 0 bases from J, the junction contained 4 bases not matched to a gene. Germline lookup yields CDR1 DFQATT and CDR2 SNEGSKA (reference sequence). The CDR3 is made up of 14 amino acids. In DNA form, the CDR3 reads TGCAGTGCTATGCGGGGGACTAGCACAGATACGCAGTATTTT. Protein: CSAMRGTSTDTQYF.

This chain uses TRBV2 with TRBJ2-3; D not certain. The CDR3 has 14 amino acids. The V gene's germline CDR1 is SNHLY and CDR2 FYNNEI. V shed 6 bases and J shed 2 bases, with 12 bases lying between them. The CDR3 loop is CASSEWWVTDTQYF. The DNA of the CDR3 is TGTGCCAGCAGCGAATGGTGGGTCACAGATACGCAGTATTTT.

The chain uses TRBV5-1 and TRBJ2-2; TRBD2 is a possible D gene (5 bases). The CDR3 sequence is 17 residues long. Trimming took 4 bases from V and 4 from J, leaving 20 bases between them. Per germline, CDR1 SGHRS and CDR2 YFSETQ. CDR3 coding DNA: TGCGCCAGCAGCCCCAACGGGGTACAGAGGTCCACCGGGGAGCTGTTTTTT. Translated, it gives CASSPNGVQRSTGELFF.

This chain uses TRBV12-3 or TRBV12-4 with TRBJ1-2, with D possibly being TRBD1 (5 bases). Trimming pared 4 bases from V and 3 bases from J, leaving 12 bases between. This CDR3 spans 14 amino acids. The CDR3 DNA reads as TGTGCCAGCAGTTCAAGTTTGGGGGACTATGGCTACACCTTC. Encoded protein: CASSSSLGDYGYTF.

The chain uses TRBV20-1 and TRBJ2-5; D possibly corresponds to TRBD1 (6 bases). Germline-derived CDR1 and CDR2 are DFQATT and SNEGSKA (reference sequence). The CDR3 loop spans 14 amino acids. V dropped 6 bases and J dropped 5 bases, with 19 bases sitting between them. CDR3: CSAQRGHSGETQYF. The CDR3 DNA reads TGCAGTGCGCAAAGGGGACATTCGGGGGAGACCCAGTACTTC.

This clonotype was counted only a few times. The V gene is TRBV12-3 or TRBV12-4, the J gene TRBJ1-1; 9 nucleotides agree with TRBD1. The ends lost 5 bases at V and 5 bases at J; junction bases unmatched: 12. CDR3 length: 16 amino acids. The CDR3 is CASSPGTGSPWTEAFF. CDR3 DNA sequence: TGTGCCAGCAGTCCCGGGACAGGGTCGCCGTGGACTGAAGCTTTCTTT.